This T cell receptor (beta chain) originates from a study of post-analysis software for immune sequencing data. Looking at the study overall: Relapsing-remitting, secondary progressive and progressive-relapsing forms made up the multiple sclerosis disease courses.

Unique molecular identifiers were present in the TCR beta cDNA libraries. One entry per CDR3 protein results from TCRdb running MiXCR on the PCR reads. The table records over 700,000 distinct CDR3 sequences, roughly 27% of them present only once. Study results and limitations: The F measure placed samples prepared in the same batch into strongly shared clusters. Multiple sclerosis patients showed significantly lower normalized Chao1 diversity than controls did. Controls showed lower frequencies than patients for four to six TRBV segments, and TRBV5-6, TRBV5-1 and TRBV20-1 were among these.

As to this clonotype: The antigen remains unidentified.

Germline-derived CDR1 and CDR2 are SGHRS and YFSETQ. CDR3 length: 15 amino acids. Trimming took 3 bases from V and 4 from J, leaving 15 bases between them. The rearrangement joins TRBV5-1 to TRBJ2-3; tentatively, D is TRBD1 (6 bases). What was sequenced was blood. The receptor was derived from a girl aged 5-17 years with multiple sclerosis. The CDR3 here is CASSSGQAGPDTQYF. CDR3 coding DNA: TGCGCCAGCAGCTCGGGACAAGCAGGGCCAGATACGCAGTATTTT.